This T cell receptor beta chain comes out of a study of blood T cell repertoires in COVID-19. Unmatched junction bases numbered 6, after V lost 4 bases and J lost 7 bases. Germline lookup yields CDR1 SGHKS and CDR2 YYEKEE (reference sequence). The length of the CDR3 is 14 residues. This clone was found once. Using immunoSEQ multiplex PCR, the repertoire was profiled, and TCRdb retains in-frame clones only, with some absent. The sample contains under 250,000 clones, around 82% of which appear only once. The sample consisted of peripheral blood. The J gene is TRBJ1-5, the V gene TRBV5-5; 9 bases map to TRBD1. The source is a woman aged 65 to 85 with acute or convalescent COVID-19. The CDR3 sequence: CASSRDRVGQPQHF. The CDR3 DNA reads as TGTGCCAGCAGCCGGGACAGGGTTGGACAGCCCCAGCATTTT.